The TCR beta chain described here comes from a study of T-cell memory formation after mild COVID-19. Looking at the study overall: Largely, TCR clusters stayed within a single donor. General study results and limits: Clones contracting across day 15 to 85 had a balanced CD4/CD8 profile; later expanding clones leaned CD4+. Chiefly within CM and EM were the contracting CD4+ clones; CD8+ ones were within EMRA.

Germline V gives CDR1 KGHSH, CDR2 LQKENI. The V segment lost 5 bases and the J segment 4 bases; nucleotides outside the gene matches: 7. This CDR3 is 15 amino acids long. After 5'RACE with constant-segment primers, TCR alpha and TCR beta cDNA libraries carrying sample barcodes and UMIs were obtained. TCRdb fed the 5' RACE reads into MiXCR, producing one record per CDR3 protein. Among 300,000 to 400,000 distinct CDR3 sequences listed, more than 15% were seen once. A word on this clonotype: Its target is unknown.

The chain uses TRBV18 and TRBJ1-4; 7 nucleotides align to TRBD1. This receptor was taken from a man aged 18 to 29 who had mild COVID-19 (a few samples of this study predate the infection). Cell type and time point are not known. Sequencing used PBMCs or a T cell subset sorted from them (not recorded which). CDR3 sequence reads: CASSSTGAFNEKLFF. CDR3 nucleotide sequence: TGTGCCAGCTCATCTACAGGGGCTTTTAATGAAAAACTGTTTTTT.